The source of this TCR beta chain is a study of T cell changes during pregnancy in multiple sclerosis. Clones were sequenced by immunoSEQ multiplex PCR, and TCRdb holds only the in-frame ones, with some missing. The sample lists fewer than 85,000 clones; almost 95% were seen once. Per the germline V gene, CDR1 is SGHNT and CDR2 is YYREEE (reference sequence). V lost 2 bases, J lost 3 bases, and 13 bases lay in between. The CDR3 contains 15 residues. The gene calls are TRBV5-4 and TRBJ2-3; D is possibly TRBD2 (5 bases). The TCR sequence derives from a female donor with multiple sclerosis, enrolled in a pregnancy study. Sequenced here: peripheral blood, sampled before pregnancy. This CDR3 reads CASSFSALGTDTQYF. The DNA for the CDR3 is TGTGCCAGCAGCTTTAGCGCCCTGGGGACAGATACGCAGTATTTT.